This paragraph reports one TCR beta chain. These data are taken from a study of control samples from healthy donors and cancer patients. Clones were sequenced by immunoSEQ multiplex PCR, and TCRdb holds only the in-frame ones, with some missing. The table records approximately 150,000 clones, over 85% of them present only once. Trimming cost V 6 bases and J 3 bases, with 12 bases left between them. This CDR3 is built from 13 residues. The germline V gene has CDR1 MNHEY and CDR2 SVGAGI. This clonotype was sampled from a man aged 50-59 years with head and neck cancer. The chain employs TRBV6-5 and TRBJ2-7, with TRBD1 as a possible D gene (5 bases). The sequenced sample consisted of PBMCs. CDR3 sequence reads: CASRTGAIYEQYF. The CDR3 DNA sequence: TGTGCCAGCAGGACTGGGGCAATCTACGAGCAGTACTTC.